Included here is one T cell receptor (beta chain) sequence, with context. This entry comes from a study of blood T cell repertoires in COVID-19. Overall study: The United States, Italy and Spain provided the acute and convalescent COVID-19 samples. The cDNA or gDNA used as material had been derived from T cells, B-cell-depleted T cells, or PBMCs.

J lost 5 bases, V lost 2 bases, and 8 bases had no gene match. This CDR3 contains 16 residues. Germline CDR1 and CDR2: SGHTA and FQGNSA. In the authors' methods: The assay estimated nucleated cells by amplifying reference gene primers. Assay used: immunoSEQ multiplex PCR; TCRdb lists only in-frame clones, some missing. V and J calls and clone size are those listed in that table; D and trimming were worked out from the DNA. The sample has 250,000 or so clones, 89% seen once; the top ten hold 3.5% to 5%. V usage is TRBV7-2 and J usage is TRBJ2-1; TRBD2 aligns across 8 bases. The sample comprised peripheral blood. The receptor's source is a middle-aged woman who had recovered from COVID-19. This CDR3 is CASSLFPGGGDNEQFF. The CDR3 DNA is TGTGCCAGCAGCTTATTCCCGGGGGGGGGTGACAATGAGCAGTTCTTC.